What follows are 5 T cell receptor beta chains derived from one specimen sequenced in a study of immune cell composition in non-small cell lung cancer. The data were produced by immunoSEQ multiplex PCR, yet TCRdb's version contains in-frame clones alone and is incomplete. Of 5,300 or so clones in the sample, roughly 90% were seen once. Normal lung was sampled as far from the tumour as possible, at least 3 cm. The sequenced sample was non-adjacent lung tissue. The receptor source for this set is a human donor with non-small cell lung cancer. Some clones in this sample may be carry-over from other donors' samples.

The rearrangement links TRBV6-5 to TRBJ2-1, with 7 bases fitting TRBD2. Losses at the gene ends were 11 bases for V and 7 bases for J; bases not matched to a gene: 8. Germline lookup yields CDR1 MNHEY and CDR2 SVGAGI. This CDR3 region has 12 residues. The CDR3 sequence is CAAVGGPNEQFF. For the CDR3, the DNA is TGTGCCGCGGTGGGAGGGCCTAATGAGCAGTTCTTC.

This chain connects TRBV29-1 to TRBJ2-3; the D gene is possibly TRBD1 (5 bases). Trimming shortened V by 0 bases and J by 5 bases, and 18 bases separated the two germline ends. This CDR3 contains 16 residues. The V gene's germline CDR1 is SQVTM and CDR2 ANQGSEA. The CDR3 loop reads CSVEDFIQGQGDTQYF. The DNA for the CDR3 is TGCAGCGTTGAAGACTTTATCCAGGGCCAAGGAGATACGCAGTATTTT.

V usage is TRBV19 and J usage is TRBJ2-7; the match to TRBD1 covers 8 bases. Germline lookup yields CDR1 LNHDA and CDR2 SQIVND (reference sequence). The CDR3 loop spans 15 amino acids. Germline trimming cut 3 bases from V and 3 bases from J; bases unmatched to any gene: 7. For the CDR3, the DNA is TGTGCCAGTAGTATCTCCTTCAGGGGGCTCTACGAGCAGTACTTC. This codes for CASSISFRGLYEQYF.

This sequence joins TRBV5-1 and TRBJ2-5; 7 positions match TRBD2. CDR3 length equals 15 residues. The germline V gene has CDR1 SGHRS and CDR2 YFSETQ. V shed 0 bases and J 9 bases; nucleotides not matched to a gene: 11. CDR3 DNA: TGCGCCAGCAGCTTGGGGGCTAGCGGCGGTTTGGCCCAGTACTTC. Translation gives CASSLGASGGLAQYF.

This chain joins TRBV6-5 and TRBJ2-5; TRBD2 agrees at 9 bases. Trimming removed 4 bases from V and 5 bases from J; junction bases left unmatched: 5. Germline V lookup: CDR1 MNHEY, CDR2 SVGAGI. The CDR3 contains 14 residues. The CDR3 nucleotides are TGTGCCAGCAGTTTCAGCGGGGGGTATGAGACCCAGTACTTC. Translation: CASSFSGGYETQYF.